Listed below are T cell receptor beta chains from one sample, sequenced in a study of identical twins. TCRdb fed the 5' RACE reads into MiXCR, producing one record per CDR3 protein. The sample records under 900,000 distinct CDR3 sequences, 15% to 20% being singletons. These data are also associated with another study on T cells expressing NK-cell markers.

The sequenced material came from PBMCs. The receptors were sampled from a woman aged 18-29 years in good health. Both conserved end residues are part of each CDR3.

TRBV12-3/TRBV12-4 | 15 | CASSLRSRSRSPLHF
TRBV12-3/TRBV12-4 | 15 | CASSLGQGNYNEQFF
TRBV20-1 | 14 | CSAEGSRAERGYTF
TRBV6-1 | 14 | CASSEVGRGVALTF
TRBV12-3/TRBV12-4 | 16 | CASILGQTGQYGELFF
TRBV5-4 | 15 | CASSFGGPPYNEQFF
TRBV5-1 | 15 | CASSLDAGGNQPQHF
TRBV2 | 14 | CASSGRGMGETQYF
TRBV20-1 | 14 | CSANPTGGTDTQYF
TRBV19 | 16 | CASSSALIGAGQPQHF
TRBV6-1 | 15 | CASRSPGLDHSEQFF
TRBV10-3 | 12 | CARFRVEYGYTF
TRBV5-1 | 14 | CASSRDSSTDTQYF
TRBV27 | 14 | CASPSMGDSYEQYF
TRBV6-1 | 18 | CASTSSLRLAGGLGELFF
TRBV20-1 | 14 | CSARNRVPSDTQYF
TRBV7-9 | 12 | CASSSQNTEAFF
TRBV5-1 | 13 | CASSLVASGEQFF
TRBV15 | 14 | CATSRSISGYEQYF
TRBV6-2/TRBV6-3 | 17 | CASSQDRGLPSSYEQYF
TRBV21-1 | 13 | CASSSRVGEKLFF
TRBV12-3/TRBV12-4 | 11 | CATSRGGEAFF
TRBV7-2 | 14 | CASSLGQTIYEQYF
TRBV18 | 14 | CASSPYAGDTEAFF
TRBV6-1 | 15 | CASRFGQGGSYEQYF
TRBV5-6 | 15 | CASSFGRGWEDTQYF
TRBV3-1 | 13 | CASSQDMSQPQHF
TRBV5-1 | 17 | CASSLTKLAGDTDTQYF
TRBV12-3/TRBV12-4 | 14 | CASSLWGAGYGYTF
TRBV5-1 | 19 | CASSLANRGHLSGYYGYTF
TRBV7-9 | 15 | CASRDERMTGYGYTF